These 20 T cell receptor beta chains were sequenced from one sample in a study of blood T cell repertoires in COVID-19. The data were produced by immunoSEQ multiplex PCR, yet TCRdb's version contains in-frame clones alone and is incomplete. The sample has hundreds of thousands of clones; roughly 87% are singletons. Sequencing was done on a sample of PBMCs or T cells enriched from blood (not recorded which). The receptors derive from a woman in her twenties or thirties who had recovered from COVID-19.

The CDR3 region has the DNA TGTGCCAGCAGCTTAGGGCGCGGGGGCGCTGAAGCTTTCTTT. It is translated as CASSLGRGGAEAFF. The V and J genes are TRBV7-8 and TRBJ1-1; D might be TRBD1 (6 bases). The CDR3 covers 14 residues. V gave up 1 base and J gave up 6 bases, with 12 bases separating them. Germline V CDR1 and CDR2: SGHVS, FQNEAQ.

In this sample, this clone turned up once. As DNA, the CDR3 is TGTGCCAGCAGTGAACCCCGACTGCCAGGGCTTGAGGAGCTGTTTTTT. Protein sequence: CASSEPRLPGLEELFF. The chain joins TRBV2 to TRBJ2-2; possibly TRBD1 for D (5 bases). Germline V CDR1 and CDR2: SNHLY, FYNNEI. V dropped 2 bases and J dropped 10 bases, with 20 bases sitting between them. CDR3 length: 16 residues.

The V and J genes are TRBV3-1 (or the pseudogene TRBV3-2) and TRBJ2-7; D unclear. Germline loops: CDR1 LGHDT, CDR2 YNNKEL (reference sequence). V lost 6 bases to trimming and J lost 2 bases, with 11 bases between them. The CDR3 consists of 13 residues. Written as DNA, the CDR3 is TGTGCCAGCAGACGAGAATCTACCTACGAGCAGTACTTC. The encoded protein is CASRRESTYEQYF.

V usage is TRBV12-3 or TRBV12-4 and J usage is TRBJ1-2, with a possible D match to TRBD1 (5 bases). The length of the CDR3 is 13 residues. V gave up 1 base and J gave up 4 bases, with 7 bases separating them. The CDR3 reads CASSLGGGYGYTF. In DNA, the CDR3 is TGTGCCAGCAGTTTAGGCGGGGGCTATGGCTACACCTTC.

The chain is built from TRBV10-2 and TRBJ1-5; the D is unclear. The CDR3 extends over 14 amino acids. The V gene lost 7 bases and the J gene lost 5 bases, with 15 bases spanning the gap. CDR1 and CDR2 from the germline V gene are WSHSY and SAAADI. CDR3 in DNA: TGCGCCAGCACCGACCGAGAGGGTTATCAGCCCCAGCATTTT. It translates to CASTDREGYQPQHF.

The V gene is TRBV7-9, the J gene TRBJ2-1, with TRBD2 matching 8 bases. V shed 3 bases and J 2 bases; nucleotides not matched to a gene: 3. CDR1 and CDR2 (germline): SEHNR, FQNEAQ (reference sequence). CDR3 length: 15 residues. As DNA, the CDR3 is TGTGCCAGCAGCTTGCAGCGGGAGACCTACAATGAGCAGTTCTTC. Amino acid sequence: CASSLQRETYNEQFF.

DNA of the CDR3: TGTGCCAGCAGTTATGCCCCCGGACAGGGGCTTGGTGGCTACACCTTC. Amino acids: CASSYAPGQGLGGYTF. The chain joins TRBV28 to TRBJ1-2; 9 bases fit TRBD1. Germline values: CDR1 MDHEN, CDR2 SYDVKM. The CDR3 is 16 amino acids. Unmatched junction bases numbered 13, after V lost 4 bases and J lost 7 bases.

This chain uses TRBV30 with TRBJ2-5; TRBD2 matches at 7 bases. V lost 3 bases to trimming and J lost 1 base; unmatched junction nucleotides: 5. CDR1 and CDR2 from the germline V gene are GTSNPN and SVGIG (reference sequence). The CDR3 is made up of 14 amino acids. The CDR3 protein is CAWSPLAAQETQYF. In nucleotides, the CDR3 is TGTGCCTGGAGCCCGCTAGCGGCCCAAGAGACCCAGTACTTC.

V is TRBV12-1 and J is TRBJ2-2; the table's D call, TRBD2, has no DNA check behind it. TRBV12-1 constitutes a pseudogene. The length of the CDR3 is 16 residues. The CDR3 loop reads CASSFVLRANTGELFF. The CDR3 nucleotides are TGTGCCAGCAGCTTTGTGTTGCGGGCGAACACCGGGGAGCTGTTTTTT.

The V and J genes are TRBV28 and TRBJ1-2, with D perhaps TRBD1 (6 bases). Germline V gene sequence: CDR1 MDHEN, CDR2 SYDVKM. The CDR3 extends over 14 amino acids. The V end lost 4 bases, the J end lost 3 bases, and 12 bases lay between the germline ends. CDR3 amino acids: CASSSRDIDYGYTF. In DNA, the CDR3 is TGTGCCAGCAGTTCCCGGGACATAGACTATGGCTACACCTTC.

V usage is TRBV6-5 and J usage is TRBJ2-3; D not certain. Germline CDR1 is MNHEY and CDR2 is SVGAGI. V lost 3 bases to trimming and J lost 1 base, with 11 bases between them. The CDR3 spans 15 residues. This chain's CDR3 is CASSYAAYGTDTQYF. CDR3 DNA sequence: TGTGCCAGCAGTTATGCAGCGTACGGCACAGATACGCAGTATTTT.

The V and J genes are TRBV28 and TRBJ1-2; 8 bases fit TRBD1. The CDR3 is 11 residues long. Germline lookup yields CDR1 MDHEN and CDR2 SYDVKM. The CDR3 is CAFGKTGDYTF. CDR3 in DNA: TGTGCATTTGGCAAGACAGGGGACTACACCTTC.

This rearrangement joins TRBV21-1 to TRBJ1-2; the table calls TRBD1, which could not be checked here. TRBV21-1 is described as a pseudogene. There are 17 residues in the CDR3. The CDR3 loop is CASSKVEGQGDICGYTF. The CDR3 bases are TGTGCCAGCAGCAAAGTGGAAGGACAGGGTGATATCTGTGGCTACACCTTC.

CDR3 DNA: TGTGCCAGCAGCCCCGGTTACGACACAGATACGCAGTATTTT. This encodes CASSPGYDTDTQYF. The V call is TRBV4-2, the J call TRBJ2-3, with no clear D. CDR3 length: 14 residues. Trimming removed 4 bases from V and 2 bases from J, with 10 bases in between. Germline lookup yields CDR1 LGHNA and CDR2 YNFKEQ.

A few counts support this clone. The chain couples TRBV28 to TRBJ2-6; D is undetermined. Germline assignment: CDR1 MDHEN and CDR2 SYDVKM. V lost 7 bases, J lost 3 bases, and 13 bases lay in between. This CDR3 comprises 15 residues. The DNA for the CDR3 is TGTGCCAGCAAGACTTCCCCTGATGGGGCCAACGTCCTGACTTTC. It specifies CASKTSPDGANVLTF.

The chain uses TRBV5-8 and TRBJ2-7, with 7 positions matching TRBD1. Per germline, CDR1 SGHTS and CDR2 YDEGEE. CDR3 length: 16 amino acids. Trimming cost V 0 bases and J 0 bases; bases outside gene matches: 6. CDR3 region: CASSLDWGQSSYEQYF. CDR3 in DNA: TGTGCCAGCAGCTTGGATTGGGGACAGAGCTCCTACGAGCAGTACTTC. Filled out from reference TRBV5-8 and TRBJ2-7, the complete variable domain reads EAGVTQSPTHLIKTRGQQATLRCSPISGHTSVYWYQQALGLGLQFLLWYDEGEERNRGNFPPRFSGRQFPNYSSELNVNALELEDSALYLCASSLDWGQSSYEQYFGPGTRLTVT.

The V call is TRBV7-9, the J call TRBJ2-7; possible D gene TRBD2, 5 bases. V was clipped by 5 bases and J by 3 bases, with 14 bases between them. The CDR3 runs 14 residues. Per germline, CDR1 SEHNR and CDR2 FQNEAQ (reference sequence). As DNA, the CDR3 is TGTGCCAGCAGCCCTAGCTGGAGCTTCTACGAGCAGTACTTC. Translated, it gives CASSPSWSFYEQYF.

The rearrangement links TRBV28 to TRBJ2-7; TRBD1 is a possible D gene (5 bases). Trimming pared 4 bases from V and 0 bases from J, leaving 10 bases between. The length of the CDR3 is 14 residues. Germline CDR1 is MDHEN and CDR2 is SYDVKM. The CDR3 sequence is CASSSTEISYEQYF. The CDR3 DNA follows: TGTGCCAGCAGTTCGACAGAGATCTCCTACGAGCAGTACTTC.

This clone was counted once. The chain employs TRBV28 and TRBJ2-1; 13 nucleotides match TRBD2. With 8 bases clipped from V and 6 bases from J, the junction kept 4 bases outside the gene matches. CDR3 length: 14 residues. CDR1 is MDHEN and CDR2 is SYDVKM in the germline V gene. The DNA for the CDR3 is TGTGCCAGCGCACTAGCGGGAGGGCTCAATGAGCAGTTCTTC. Translating gives CASALAGGLNEQFF.

The gene calls are TRBV7-8 and TRBJ1-2; TRBD1 matches at 8 bases. J was trimmed by 5 bases and V by 4 bases; bases with no gene match: 9. The length of the CDR3 is 15 residues. Germline lookup yields CDR1 SGHVS and CDR2 FQNEAQ. The CDR3 DNA reads as TGTGCCAGCAGCTCGATTGTTGACAGGGGATATGGCTACACCTTC. Translation: CASSSIVDRGYGYTF.